What follows are 7 T cell receptor beta chains derived from one specimen sequenced in a study of CD8 T cells in Susac syndrome. RNA was extracted with the RNeasy kit, and a quantity of roughly 0.5 to 1 ug was reverse transcribed using random hexamers. TCRdb analysed the immunoSEQ multiplex PCR reads with MiXCR anew, one entry per CDR3 protein. The data show 210,000 or so distinct CDR3 sequences, approximately 94% seen once. Source material: CD4+ T cells from PBMCs. The receptors shown here come from a human donor with Susac syndrome.

This chain joins TRBV4-1 and TRBJ2-3; 7 bases line up with TRBD1. The CDR3 is made up of 17 amino acids. Trimming cost V 1 base and J 4 bases; bases outside gene matches: 11. From germline, CDR1 is MGHRA and CDR2 YSYEKL. The CDR3 loop is CASSQAFSADRADTQYF. The DNA for the CDR3 is TGCGCCAGCAGCCAAGCATTCTCGGCCGACAGGGCAGATACGCAGTATTTT.

The V gene is TRBV6-2 or TRBV6-3, the J gene TRBJ2-6; TRBD2 matches 8 bases. CDR3 length: 17 residues. Trimming removed 7 bases from V and 2 bases from J; junction bases left unmatched: 10. Germline loops: CDR1 MNHEY, CDR2 SVGEGT. The CDR3 sequence: CASKRGGLRTGANVLTF. The CDR3 DNA follows: TGTGCCAGCAAACGGGGGGGCCTCAGGACTGGGGCCAACGTCCTGACTTTC.

The CDR3 spells CAWGHRMRNSNQPQHF. CDR3 nucleotides: TGTGCCTGGGGACATAGGATGAGAAATAGCAATCAGCCCCAGCATTTT. This chain links TRBV30 with TRBJ1-5; perhaps TRBD1 as D (5 bases). V dropped 5 bases and J dropped 0 bases, with 17 bases sitting between them. The CDR3 loop spans 16 amino acids. Germline values: CDR1 GTSNPN, CDR2 SVGIG (reference sequence).

This chain uses TRBV10-3 with TRBJ1-2; the D gene is possibly TRBD1 (5 bases). The CDR3 loop spans 16 amino acids. V was clipped by 0 bases and J by 4 bases, with 15 bases between them. Germline values: CDR1 ENHRY, CDR2 SYGVKD. The CDR3 DNA reads TGTGCCATCAGTGAGTCGGGGGACGGCCTGATCTATGGCTACACCTTC. Translated, it gives CAISESGDGLIYGYTF.

This chain uses TRBV10-3 with TRBJ1-1; no reliable D call. The length of the CDR3 is 13 residues. Germline V CDR1 and CDR2: ENHRY, SYGVKD. Trimming pared 10 bases from V and 3 bases from J, leaving 15 bases between. This CDR3 is CATEPSKDTEAFF. The CDR3, as DNA: TGTGCCACCGAACCCTCAAAAGACACTGAAGCTTTCTTT.

The chain couples TRBV7-9 to TRBJ2-1; 10 positions agree with TRBD2. The CDR3 loop spans 17 amino acids. Per the germline V gene, CDR1 is SEHNR and CDR2 is FQNEAQ (reference sequence). The trim removed 5 bases at V and 7 bases at J, leaving 14 bases unmatched. The CDR3 reads CASSQTGALAGENEQFF. The CDR3 DNA follows: TGTGCCAGCAGCCAAACGGGTGCTCTAGCGGGGGAGAATGAGCAGTTCTTC.

This chain connects TRBV2 to TRBJ1-4; no definite D call. This CDR3 has 13 residues. Trimming cost V 3 bases and J 5 bases, with 7 bases left between them. The V gene's germline CDR1 is SNHLY and CDR2 FYNNEI. Here the CDR3 DNA reads TGTGCCAGCAGTGACGTTAGGAATGAAAAACTGTTTTTT. Amino acid sequence: CASSDVRNEKLFF.